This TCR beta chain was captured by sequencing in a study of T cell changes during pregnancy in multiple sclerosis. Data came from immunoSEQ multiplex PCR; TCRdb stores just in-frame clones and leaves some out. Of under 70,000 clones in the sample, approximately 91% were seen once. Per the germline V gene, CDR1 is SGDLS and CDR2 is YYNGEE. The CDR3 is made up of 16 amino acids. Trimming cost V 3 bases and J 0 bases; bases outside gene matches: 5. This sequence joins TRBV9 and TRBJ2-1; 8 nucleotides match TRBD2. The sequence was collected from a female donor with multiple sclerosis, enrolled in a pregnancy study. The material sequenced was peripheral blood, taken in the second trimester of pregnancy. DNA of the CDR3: TGTGCCAGCAGCGCTATAGCGGGGCGCTCCTACAATGAGCAGTTCTTC. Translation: CASSAIAGRSYNEQFF. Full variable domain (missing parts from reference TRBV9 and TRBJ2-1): DSGVTQTPKHLITATGQRVTLRCSPRSGDLSVYWYQQSLDQGLQFLIQYYNGEERAKGNILERFSAQQFPDLHSELNLSSLELGDSALYFCASSAIAGRSYNEQFFGPGTRLTVL.